The 25 T cell receptor beta chains listed next were all sequenced from one sample in a study of beta chain features in type 1 diabetes. The study reverse transcribed the entire isolated RNA, so it sequenced expressed TCRB transcripts. Data came from immunoSEQ multiplex PCR; TCRdb stores just in-frame clones and leaves some out. This sample yields roughly 230,000 clones, of which more than 9% are seen a single time; approximately 0.035% belongs to the top ten. Sequences were obtained from naive CD4+ T cells from blood. These receptors were obtained from a woman younger than 35 in good health.

V is TRBV11-2 and J is TRBJ2-3; tentative D call: TRBD2 (5 bases). The CDR3 covers 14 residues. Germline V gene data show CDR1 as SGHAT and CDR2 as FQNNGV. The V and J ends lost 1 base and 0 bases respectively, with 5 bases between them. CDR3 protein: CASSLAGSTDTQYF. The CDR3 DNA reads TGTGCCAGCAGCTTAGCGGGGAGCACAGATACGCAGTATTTT.

The rearrangement uses TRBV7-9 and TRBJ1-2; D may be TRBD1 (6 bases). Germline assignment: CDR1 SEHNR and CDR2 FQNEAQ (reference sequence). The CDR3 totals 15 residues. V lost 0 bases and J lost 6, with 14 bases in between. CDR3 loop: CASSLADRGLDGYTF. CDR3 in DNA: TGTGCCAGCAGCTTAGCGGACAGAGGTCTGGATGGCTACACCTTC.

In this sample, this clone turned up a few times. The gene calls are TRBV11-2 and TRBJ2-1; TRBD2 aligns across 10 bases. The V gene's germline CDR1 is SGHAT and CDR2 FQNNGV. This CDR3 spans 15 amino acids. V trimming: 5 bases; J trimming: 8 bases; junction bases outside the gene matches: 9. The CDR3 sequence: CASSPRPSGSDEQFF. The CDR3 DNA reads TGTGCCAGCAGCCCCCGTCCTAGCGGGAGCGATGAGCAGTTCTTC.

The rearrangement links TRBV21-1 to TRBJ1-2; the table's D call, TRBD1, has no DNA check behind it. TRBV21-1 is given as a pseudogene. The CDR3 runs to 17 residues. The CDR3 coding sequence is TGTGCCAGCAGCAAAGAGGGCAGGGCAAACGCTAACTATGGCTACACCTTC. It specifies CASSKEGRANANYGYTF.

This CDR3 reads CASSSESYEQYF. The DNA for the CDR3 is TGTGCCAGCAGTTCCGAGTCCTACGAGCAGTACTTC. V usage is TRBV6-1 and J usage is TRBJ2-7; D call uncertain. The germline V gene encodes CDR1 MNHNS and CDR2 SASEGT. The CDR3 is made up of 12 amino acids. Trimming stripped 5 bases from V and 1 base from J, with 6 bases between.

This clone showed up just a few times. The genes are TRBV11-1 and TRBJ1-1; D not certain. V dropped 2 bases and J dropped 5 bases, with 12 bases sitting between them. The germline CDR1 and CDR2 sequences are SGHAT and FQDESV (reference sequence). The CDR3 consists of 14 residues. The chain's CDR3 is CASSLSFGRTEAFF. In nucleotides, the CDR3 is TGTGCCAGCAGCTTAAGTTTCGGGAGGACTGAAGCTTTCTTT. Filled out from reference TRBV11-1 and TRBJ1-1, the complete variable domain reads EAEVAQSPRYKITEKSQAVAFWCDPISGHATLYWYRQILGQGPELLVQFQDESVVDDSQLPKDRFSAERLKGVDSTLKIQPAELGDSAMYLCASSLSFGRTEAFFGQGTRLTVV.

This clone was counted only a few times. This chain joins TRBV30 and TRBJ2-7; 7 bases map to TRBD1. This CDR3 has 13 amino acids. Trimming removed 2 bases from V and 2 bases from J; junction bases left unmatched: 3. Germline CDR1 GTSNPN, CDR2 SVGIG (reference sequence). CDR3 in DNA: TGTGCCTGGAGTCGGGACAGTACCTACGAGCAGTACTTC. Translating it yields CAWSRDSTYEQYF.

This rearrangement joins TRBV6-1 to TRBJ1-5; TRBD1 matches 8 bases. The CDR3 consists of 14 residues. Germline loops: CDR1 MNHNS, CDR2 SASEGT. J gave up 4 bases and V 10 bases, and 9 bases lay outside the gene matches. The CDR3 is CATTQGARNQPQHF. CDR3 sequence (DNA): TGTGCCACGACCCAGGGGGCCAGAAATCAGCCCCAGCATTTT.

The J gene is TRBJ2-3, the V gene TRBV9; weak D call: TRBD2 (5 bases). The V and J ends lost 3 bases and 1 base respectively, with 9 bases between them. In germline, CDR1 is SGDLS, CDR2 YYNGEE. The CDR3 sequence is 14 residues long. CDR3 in DNA: TGTGCCAGCAGCGACCTTAGCGGCACAGATACGCAGTATTTT. It encodes CASSDLSGTDTQYF.

There are a few counts of this clone. V and J are TRBV5-4 and TRBJ2-5; 10 nucleotides align to TRBD2. The germline V gene encodes CDR1 SGHNT and CDR2 YYREEE (reference sequence). V lost 4 bases, J lost 5 bases, and 11 bases stayed unmatched. This CDR3 contains 16 residues. CDR3 region: CASSPGLAVRGETQYF. DNA of the CDR3: TGTGCCAGCAGCCCAGGACTAGCGGTACGGGGGGAGACCCAGTACTTC.

This clone was seen more than once but under ten times. The chain carries TRBV10-3 and TRBJ1-1; 7 bases are shared with TRBD1. The CDR3 runs 13 residues. Germline CDR1 is ENHRY and CDR2 is SYGVKD. Trimming at V came to 8 bases and at J to 4 bases, leaving 7 bases not matched to a gene. The CDR3 sequence: CAIGRQGGTEAFF. In DNA form, the CDR3 reads TGTGCCATCGGGCGACAGGGAGGCACTGAAGCTTTCTTT.

This clone came up a few times. This sample also contains other DNA sequences that code for the same CDR3. The genes are TRBV29-1 and TRBJ2-5; 7 bases line up with TRBD2. J lost 2 bases, V lost 4 bases, and 4 bases had no gene match. CDR1 is SQVTM and CDR2 is ANQGSEA in the germline V gene. This CDR3 is 13 amino acids long. For the CDR3, the DNA is TGCAGCGTTGTGGGGGGGGGTCAAGAGACCCAGTACTTC. The encoded protein is CSVVGGGQETQYF.

Only a few counts were recorded for this clone. V usage is TRBV6-5 and J usage is TRBJ2-6, with TRBD1 matching over 8 bases. The CDR3 has 15 amino acids. Trimming at V came to 10 bases and at J to 1 base, leaving 6 bases not matched to a gene. Germline V lookup: CDR1 MNHEY, CDR2 SVGAGI. The CDR3, as DNA: TGTGCCACCAGGACAGGGTTGTCTGGGGCCAACGTCCTGACTTTC. Its protein product is CATRTGLSGANVLTF.

The chain combines TRBV4-1 with TRBJ2-7; 7 nucleotides line up with TRBD2. CDR1 is MGHRA and CDR2 is YSYEKL in the germline V gene. V was clipped by 2 bases and J by 3 bases; unmatched bases: 13. The CDR3 has 17 amino acids. Here the CDR3 DNA reads TGCGCCAGCAGCCAAATCCTACGGGGCGGGAGTCTCTACGAGCAGTACTTC. Translating gives CASSQILRGGSLYEQYF.

This clone was observed a few times. This CDR3 is also generated by other DNA sequences in the sample. The chain combines TRBV5-4 with TRBJ1-1, with TRBD1 matching 8 bases. With 4 bases clipped from V and 1 base from J, the junction kept 3 bases outside the gene matches. This CDR3 is built from 14 residues. CDR1 and CDR2 from the germline V gene are SGHNT and YYREEE (reference sequence). CDR3 coding DNA: TGTGCCAGCAGCCGACAGGGGAGGAACACTGAAGCTTTCTTT. This sequence encodes CASSRQGRNTEAFF.

The V call is TRBV5-1, the J call TRBJ2-5, with TRBD1 matching over 9 bases. The V gene's germline CDR1 is SGHRS and CDR2 YFSETQ. The CDR3 consists of 16 residues. With V trimmed by 0 bases and J by 1 base, 4 bases remained unmatched. The CDR3 bases are TGCGCCAGCAGCTTGGGCCCGGGACAGGGCCAAGAGACCCAGTACTTC. It translates to CASSLGPGQGQETQYF. The variable domain in full, completed from reference TRBV5-1 and TRBJ2-5, reads KAGVTQTPRYLIKTRGQQVTLSCSPISGHRSVSWYQQTPGQGLQFLFEYFSETQRNKGNFPGRFSGRQFSNSRSEMNVSTLELGDSALYLCASSLGPGQGQETQYFGPGTRLLVL.

This clone was observed many times. This chain uses TRBV29-1 with TRBJ2-7, with a tentative D call TRBD2 (5 bases). This CDR3 has 11 residues. Per germline, CDR1 SQVTM and CDR2 ANQGSEA. V lost 4 bases and J 5 bases, leaving 9 bases between the germline ends. The CDR3 DNA is TGCAGCGTTGTGGTAGCGAACGAGCAGTACTTC. This translates into CSVVVANEQYF.

The V call is TRBV15, the J call TRBJ1-2; 10 bases map to TRBD1. Germline CDR1 LNHNV, CDR2 YYDKDF (reference sequence). V lost 6 bases, J lost 1 base, and 14 bases stayed unmatched. This CDR3 contains 18 residues. The CDR3 DNA reads as TGTGCCACCAGAGGGGGAACCGGGACAGGGGAGTATAACTATGGCTACACCTTC. Its protein is CATRGGTGTGEYNYGYTF. Full variable domain (remainder filled in from reference TRBV15 and TRBJ1-2): DAMVIQNPRYQVTQFGKPVTLSCSQTLNHNVMYWYQQKSSQAPKLLFHYYDKDFNNEADTPDNFQSRRPNTSFCFLDIRSPGLGDTAMYLCATRGGTGTGEYNYGYTFGSGTRLTVV.

The chain links TRBV19 to TRBJ2-1, with 10 bases that match TRBD2. Germline CDR1 and CDR2: LNHDA and SQIVND (reference sequence). This CDR3 region has 19 residues. J lost 0 bases, V lost 5 bases, and 13 bases had no gene match. The CDR3 spells CASSDPRRTSGHSYNEQFF. In DNA form, the CDR3 reads TGTGCCAGTAGTGACCCCCGGAGGACTAGCGGACACTCCTACAATGAGCAGTTCTTC.

This clone showed up just a few times. The chain couples TRBV4-1 to TRBJ1-4; TRBD1 aligns across 8 bases. The germline gives CDR1 MGHRA, CDR2 YSYEKL. After removal of 1 base from V and 7 bases from J, the junction contained 11 bases not matched to a gene. The CDR3 loop spans 17 amino acids. The CDR3 loop reads CASSQVRARDRGEKLFF. CDR3 bases: TGCGCCAGCAGCCAAGTCAGGGCCCGAGACAGGGGTGAAAAACTGTTTTTT.

V gene TRBV4-1 combines with J gene TRBJ1-1, with 9 bases lining up with TRBD1. Per germline, CDR1 MGHRA and CDR2 YSYEKL. The CDR3 totals 16 residues. J lost 3 bases, V lost 1 base, and 6 bases had no gene match. In nucleotides, the CDR3 is TGCGCCAGCAGCCAAGCAAGCCGGGACAGGGACACTGAAGCTTTCTTT. Its translation is CASSQASRDRDTEAFF.

This clone was seen more than once but under ten times. This chain connects TRBV7-9 to TRBJ1-3, with D possibly being TRBD1 (6 bases). CDR1 is SEHNR and CDR2 is FQNEAQ in the germline V gene (reference sequence). This CDR3 spans 15 amino acids. Between the trimmed V and J ends, which lost 5 bases and 0 bases, there was a span of 11 bases. The CDR3 nucleotides are TGTGCCAGCAGCGGACAGTCTGACTCTGGAAACACCATATATTTT. This translates into CASSGQSDSGNTIYF.

This clone was counted only a few times. This sequence joins TRBV5-1 and TRBJ2-7; 7 bases match TRBD1. V lost 4 bases to trimming and J lost 0 bases; unmatched junction nucleotides: 4. The CDR3 covers 14 residues. Germline-derived CDR1 and CDR2 are SGHRS and YFSETQ. CDR3 nucleotides: TGCGCCAGCAGCCTGGGACAGACCTCCTACGAGCAGTACTTC. Translation gives CASSLGQTSYEQYF.

The chain carries TRBV19 and TRBJ2-1, with 10 bases that match TRBD2. The CDR3 length is 14 residues. Trimming cost V 7 bases and J 9 bases; bases outside gene matches: 9. Looked up from germline, CDR1 is LNHDA and CDR2 is SQIVND (reference sequence). The chain's CDR3 is CASNPAGGPGEQFF. In DNA form, the CDR3 reads TGTGCCAGTAACCCAGCGGGGGGGCCGGGTGAGCAGTTCTTC.

This chain joins TRBV28 and TRBJ2-4; D is uncertain. The CDR3 loop spans 16 amino acids. V lost 3 bases and J 0 bases, leaving 12 bases between the germline ends. The V gene's germline CDR1 is MDHEN and CDR2 SYDVKM. The CDR3 region is CASSLAVELAKNIQYF. CDR3 nucleotides: TGTGCCAGCAGTTTGGCGGTTGAATTAGCCAAAAACATTCAGTACTTC.